This is a list of T cell receptor beta chains from one sample in a study of T cell repertoires in cytomegalovirus infection. From the reads, TCRdb called clonotypes with MiXCR, one entry per CDR3 protein. The sample yields hundreds of thousands of distinct CDR3 sequences, over 7.5% seen once. Material for sequencing was PBMCs. The receptors shown here come from a human donor in good health (CMV status not recorded). Some clones in this sample may be carry-over from other donors' samples. The conserved cysteine and the conserved F or W are not part of the CDR3 here.

ASSLNKVGGKETQY	TRBJ2-5	TRBV7-2
SARSGGQETQY	TRBJ2-5	TRBV20-1
ASSLTQWTHGYT	TRBJ1-2	TRBV28
ASSQGLAGAGGGANVLT	TRBJ2-6	TRBV7-6
ASSKDSYEQY	TRBJ2-7	TRBV7-2
ASSFTPGLAGEYEQY	TRBJ2-7	TRBV7-8
ASGAENYGYT	TRBJ1-2	TRBV7-4
ASYLTGFDTGELF	TRBJ2-2	TRBV6-2/TRBV6-3
ASRNPSGEGTEAF	TRBJ1-1	TRBV6-1
ALRPLQGAFTEAF	TRBJ1-1	TRBV7-9
ASSSAPGSSHEQY	TRBJ2-7	TRBV7-6
ASSLIGHPSGNTIY	TRBJ1-3	TRBV7-2
SARTPTGVNTEAF	TRBJ1-1	TRBV20-1
ASSLDKRRQETQY	TRBJ2-5	TRBV7-9
ASSHWTENTEAF	TRBJ1-1	TRBV7-9
ASSQEGTGGYYNEQF	TRBJ2-1	TRBV4-2
ASSERGTARYEQY	TRBJ2-7	TRBV6-2/TRBV6-3
ASSPTGQGTDSPLH	TRBJ1-6	TRBV28
ASSLWRWEGLRWETQY	TRBJ2-5	TRBV12-3/TRBV12-4
ASSLGQGPYQPQH	TRBJ1-5	TRBV7-2
ASSLTAFDTQY	TRBJ2-3	TRBV7-2
ASSYTGSGNTIY	TRBJ1-3	TRBV6-5
ASSLVASGQGHEQY	TRBJ2-7	TRBV7-9
ASSSTVPWETQY	TRBJ2-5	TRBV27
ASSLKTSRRGTDTQY	TRBJ2-3	TRBV7-9
ASSLSSGAEAF	TRBJ1-1	TRBV7-6
ASSVGGGAEAF	TRBJ1-1	TRBV27
ASSHGTRQGVQTQY	TRBJ2-5	TRBV6-6
ASSLYGDRVDEQF	TRBJ2-1	TRBV5-8
ASSLAASGGLYEQY	TRBJ2-7	TRBV7-2
ASSLALITGVNQPQH	TRBJ1-5	TRBV7-2
ASSSDDSSNYGYT	TRBJ1-2	TRBV12-3/TRBV12-4
SARDATAARDSPLH	TRBJ1-6	TRBV20-1
ASSPQGMDLF	TRBJ2-2	TRBV18
ASSPLAGGPTSSYNEQF	TRBJ2-1	TRBV18
ASSLAGTSQETQY	TRBJ2-5	TRBV5-4
ASSLSLGTSDGYT	TRBJ1-2	TRBV5-1
ASSLRDFTGEKLF	TRBJ1-4	TRBV7-2
ASSQESAMNTEAF	TRBJ1-1	TRBV4-1
ASRQDSGGPSSEQY	TRBJ2-7	TRBV7-4
ASSLGDSSNYGYT	TRBJ1-2	TRBV7-2
SARAGGEQY	TRBJ2-7	TRBV20-1
ASGQAYQETQY	TRBJ2-5	TRBV6-2/TRBV6-3